Listed here are 18 T cell receptor beta chains from one sample, sequenced in a study of blood T cell repertoires in COVID-19. Clones were read by immunoSEQ multiplex PCR, and TCRdb kept only the in-frame ones, dropping some. This table has roughly 200,000 clones, roughly 89% appearing once. The sequenced material came from peripheral blood. The receptors come from a man between 60 and 75 years old who had recovered from COVID-19.

This CDR3 reads CASSSFGFPNEKLFF. The CDR3 coding sequence is TGCGCCAGCAGCTCGTTCGGGTTCCCTAATGAAAAACTGTTTTTT. The chain links TRBV5-1 to TRBJ1-4; D gene uncertain. CDR3 length: 15 amino acids. Deletions cut 3 bases from V and 3 bases from J, with 12 bases between. The germline gives CDR1 SGHRS, CDR2 YFSETQ.

The V and J genes are TRBV6-5 and TRBJ2-7; the match to TRBD1 covers 8 bases. In germline, CDR1 is MNHEY, CDR2 SVGAGI. The V segment lost 10 bases and the J segment 2 bases; nucleotides outside the gene matches: 13. The CDR3 runs to 15 residues. The CDR3 DNA is TGTGCCACCCACCCCAGGGGGCGCAGCGCCTACGAGCAGTACTTC. Its translation: CATHPRGRSAYEQYF.

V is TRBV2 and J is TRBJ1-3, with D unclear. Germline V gene lookup returns CDR1 SNHLY and CDR2 FYNNEI. V lost 0 bases, J lost 9 bases, and 12 bases lay in between. This CDR3 has 14 amino acids. This chain's CDR3 is CASSEAVRGGTIYF. Here the CDR3 DNA reads TGTGCCAGCAGTGAAGCAGTCCGGGGAGGCACCATATATTTT.

The chain employs TRBV10-3 and TRBJ1-5; D remains unclear. Germline CDR1 and CDR2: ENHRY and SYGVKD. The CDR3 has 13 amino acids. The V end was cut by 4 bases, the J end by 11 bases, with 15 bases between. Here the CDR3 DNA reads TGTGCCATCAGTGGAGGATCTAATGAGGCCCAGCATTTT. It is translated as CAISGGSNEAQHF.

The rearrangement joins TRBV30 to TRBJ1-1; no definite D call. The V gene's germline CDR1 is GTSNPN and CDR2 SVGIG (reference sequence). Trimming removed 0 bases from V and 4 bases from J, with 12 bases in between. There are 14 residues in the CDR3. The CDR3 sequence is CAWSVGLLATEAFF. CDR3 DNA sequence: TGTGCCTGGAGTGTAGGACTTCTCGCCACTGAAGCTTTCTTT.

The V and J genes are TRBV28 and TRBJ1-5; a weak D match, TRBD1 (5 bases). This CDR3 has 14 amino acids. The germline V gene encodes CDR1 MDHEN and CDR2 SYDVKM. The V end was cut by 3 bases, the J end by 5 bases, with 11 bases between. The CDR3 DNA reads TGTGCCAGCAGTTTCGGTAGGGGTCATCAGCCCCAGCATTTT. This translates into CASSFGRGHQPQHF.

The J gene is TRBJ2-1, the V gene TRBV7-7; 9 bases line up with TRBD2. This CDR3 has 15 residues. V dropped 5 bases and J dropped 7; count of bases not matched to a gene: 9. Germline V gene sequence: CDR1 SSHAT, CDR2 FNYEAQ (reference sequence). DNA of the CDR3: TGTGCCAGCAGCCGCGCTGGGACTAGCTCGAATGAGCAGTTCTTC. Translation gives CASSRAGTSSNEQFF.

CDR3 DNA sequence: TGTGCCAGCAGCCGGAGGGAGGGTGAAGCTTTCTTT. It is translated as CASSRREGEAFF. The chain has TRBV11-2 and TRBJ1-1; D gene unclear. This CDR3 is built from 12 residues. Trimming shortened V by 5 bases and J by 7 bases, and 11 bases separated the two germline ends. Germline V gene data show CDR1 as SGHAT and CDR2 as FQNNGV.

As regards this clone: Other DNA variants within this sample encode the same CDR3. This rearrangement joins TRBV7-9 to TRBJ1-1; D unclear. The CDR3 loop spans 13 amino acids. Germline CDR1 SEHNR, CDR2 FQNEAQ (reference sequence). Deletions cut 2 bases from V and 2 bases from J, with 6 bases between. CDR3 loop: CASSLSVNTEAFF. In DNA, the CDR3 is TGTGCCAGCAGCTTATCAGTTAACACTGAAGCTTTCTTT.

The chain is built from TRBV11-2 and TRBJ2-5; 10 bases match TRBD1. Germline V gene data show CDR1 as SGHAT and CDR2 as FQNNGV. J gave up 1 base and V 0 bases, and 11 bases lay outside the gene matches. This CDR3 comprises 19 residues. CDR3 amino acids: CASSLDIRDRGHLQETQYF. As DNA, the CDR3 is TGTGCCAGCAGCTTAGATATTAGGGACAGGGGCCACCTCCAAGAGACCCAGTACTTC.

The V call is TRBV28, the J call TRBJ2-1; 8 bases are shared with TRBD2. Germline V lookup: CDR1 MDHEN, CDR2 SYDVKM. Losses at the gene ends were 5 bases for V and 0 bases for J; bases not matched to a gene: 3. The CDR3 length is 15 residues. The CDR3 bases are TGTGCCAGCAGTAGAGGGACTAGCTCCTACAATGAGCAGTTCTTC. Translation gives CASSRGTSSYNEQFF.

The chain is built from TRBV30 and TRBJ2-1; possible D gene TRBD2, 7 bases. Trimming cost V 3 bases and J 9 bases, with 18 bases left between them. The CDR3 contains 14 residues. CDR1 is GTSNPN, CDR2 SVGIG, per germline (reference sequence). CDR3 DNA sequence: TGTGCCTGGAGAGGGGGTAGCGGGCGGGGTGAGCAGTTCTTC. Amino acid sequence: CAWRGGSGRGEQFF. The full variable domain, with the rest looked up from reference TRBV30 and TRBJ2-1, is SQTIHQWPATLVQPVGSPLSLECTVEGTSNPNLYWYRQAAGRGLQLLFYSVGIGQISSEVPQNLSASRPQDRQFILSSKKLLLSDSGFYLCAWRGGSGRGEQFFGPGTRLTVL.

The V and J genes are TRBV27 and TRBJ1-2; TRBD1 matches at 10 bases. Unmatched junction bases numbered 8, after V lost 5 bases and J lost 8 bases. CDR3 length: 14 residues. CDR1 and CDR2 from the germline V gene are MNHEY and SMNVEV (reference sequence). CDR3 in amino acids: CASSPSRTGGGYTF. CDR3 nucleotide sequence: TGTGCCAGCAGTCCCTCCCGGACAGGGGGAGGCTACACCTTC.

This rearrangement joins TRBV28 to TRBJ1-5; weak D call: TRBD1 (5 bases). The CDR3 length is 15 residues. V was pared by 1 base and J by 2 bases, with 9 bases between. Per germline, CDR1 MDHEN and CDR2 SYDVKM. The CDR3 region is CASSLSGEGNQPQHF. The CDR3 DNA sequence: TGTGCCAGCAGTTTATCGGGGGAAGGCAATCAGCCCCAGCATTTT.

The chain is built from TRBV3-1 (or the pseudogene TRBV3-2) and TRBJ2-7, with TRBD1 matching 8 bases. CDR1 and CDR2 from the germline V gene are LGHDT and YNNKEL (reference sequence). V was clipped by 0 bases and J by 2 bases; unmatched bases: 6. This CDR3 spans 16 amino acids. CDR3 residues: CASSQDERTGPYEQYF. CDR3 DNA: TGTGCCAGCAGCCAAGATGAAAGGACAGGGCCCTACGAGCAGTACTTC.

The genes are TRBV3-1 (or the pseudogene TRBV3-2) and TRBJ2-6; no clear D gene. Trimming stripped 4 bases from V and 4 bases from J, with 5 bases between. CDR1 is LGHDT and CDR2 is YNNKEL in the germline V gene (reference sequence). The CDR3 runs 13 residues. CDR3 sequence (DNA): TGTGCCAGCAGCCTAAAAGGGGCCAACGTCCTGACTTTC. Encoded protein: CASSLKGANVLTF.

This chain joins TRBV6-5 and TRBJ2-1; 7 bases align to TRBD2. V was pared by 6 bases and J by 0 bases, with 5 bases of the junction left unmatched. Germline lookup yields CDR1 MNHEY and CDR2 SVGAGI. The CDR3 sequence is 15 residues long. The DNA of the CDR3 is TGTGCCAGCAGACTCGGGGGGAGCTCCTACAATGAGCAGTTCTTC. This codes for CASRLGGSSYNEQFF.

The chain combines TRBV28 with TRBJ2-7; D is perhaps TRBD2 (6 bases). The CDR3 runs 17 residues. Germline lookup yields CDR1 MDHEN and CDR2 SYDVKM. CDR3 sequence: CGKGWRRPTRSYYEQYF. The CDR3 nucleotides read TGTGGTAAGGGGTGGAGGAGACCGACTAGATCCTACTACGAGCAGTACTTC.